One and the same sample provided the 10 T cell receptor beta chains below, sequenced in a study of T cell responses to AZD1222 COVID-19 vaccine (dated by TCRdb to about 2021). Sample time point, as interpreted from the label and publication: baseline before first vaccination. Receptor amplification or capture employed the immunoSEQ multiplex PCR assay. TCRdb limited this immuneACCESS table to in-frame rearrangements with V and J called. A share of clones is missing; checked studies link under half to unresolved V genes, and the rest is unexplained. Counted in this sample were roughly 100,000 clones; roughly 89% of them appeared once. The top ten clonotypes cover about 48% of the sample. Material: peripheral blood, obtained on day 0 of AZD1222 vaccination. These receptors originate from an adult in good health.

This CDR3 reads CASRKIRAEGEQYF. The CDR3 DNA follows: TGTGCCAGCAGGAAGATTAGGGCCGAGGGAGAGCAGTACTTC. V is TRBV2 and J is TRBJ2-7, with TRBD2 as a possible D gene (5 bases). The CDR3 spans 14 residues. The V end lost 6 bases, the J end lost 7 bases, and 19 bases lay between the germline ends. Germline CDR1 reads SNHLY; CDR2 reads FYNNEI. The variable domain in full, with the rest retrieved from reference TRBV2 and TRBJ2-7, is EPEVTQTPSHQVTQMGQEVILRCVPISNHLYFYWYRQILGQKVEFLVSFYNNEISEKSEIFDDQFSVERPDGSNFTLKIRSTKLEDSAMYFCASRKIRAEGEQYFGPGTRLTVT.

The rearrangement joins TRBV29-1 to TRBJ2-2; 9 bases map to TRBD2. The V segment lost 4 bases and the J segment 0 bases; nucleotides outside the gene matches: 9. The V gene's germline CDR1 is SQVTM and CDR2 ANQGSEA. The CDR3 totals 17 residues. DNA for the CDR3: TGCAGCGTTGGAGTAGCGGGAGAGAGAGCGAACACCGGGGAGCTGTTTTTT. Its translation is CSVGVAGERANTGELFF.

The CDR3 loop is CASSVALYQPQHF. CDR3 DNA: TGTGCCAGCAGCGTGGCCCTTTATCAGCCCCAGCATTTT. The J gene is TRBJ1-5, the V gene TRBV6-5; D gene uncertain. Germline V gene data show CDR1 as MNHEY and CDR2 as SVGAGI. The CDR3 loop spans 13 amino acids. The V and J ends lost 6 bases and 5 bases respectively, with 11 bases between them.

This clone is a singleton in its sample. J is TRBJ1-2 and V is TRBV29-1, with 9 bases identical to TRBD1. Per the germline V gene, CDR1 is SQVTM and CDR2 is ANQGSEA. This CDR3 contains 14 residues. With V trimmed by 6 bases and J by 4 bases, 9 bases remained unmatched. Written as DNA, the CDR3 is TGCAGCGTCGCCGGGGACAGGGAATTCTATGGCTACACCTTC. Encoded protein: CSVAGDREFYGYTF.

In DNA form, the CDR3 reads TGTGCCAGCAGCTCGCGCCCTGGGTACGAGCAGTACTTC. Amino acid sequence: CASSSRPGYEQYF. The gene calls are TRBV9 and TRBJ2-7; no clear D. The CDR3 has 13 amino acids. V dropped 4 bases and J dropped 4 bases, with 12 bases sitting between them. CDR1 is SGDLS and CDR2 is YYNGEE in the germline V gene. Drawing the rest from reference TRBV9 and TRBJ2-7, the complete variable domain is DSGVTQTPKHLITATGQRVTLRCSPRSGDLSVYWYQQSLDQGLQFLIQYYNGEERAKGNILERFSAQQFPDLHSELNLSSLELGDSALYFCASSSRPGYEQYFGPGTRLTVT.

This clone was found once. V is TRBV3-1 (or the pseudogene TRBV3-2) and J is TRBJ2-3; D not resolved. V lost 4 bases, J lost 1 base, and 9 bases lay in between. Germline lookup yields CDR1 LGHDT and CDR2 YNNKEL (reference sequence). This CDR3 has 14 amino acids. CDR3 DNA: TGTGCCAGCAGCCTATCCCCCGGCACAGATACGCAGTATTTT. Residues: CASSLSPGTDTQYF.

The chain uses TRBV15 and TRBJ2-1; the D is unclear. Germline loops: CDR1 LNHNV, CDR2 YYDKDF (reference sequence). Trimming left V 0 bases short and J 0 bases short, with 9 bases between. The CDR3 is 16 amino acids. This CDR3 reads CATSRDTPSSYNEQFF. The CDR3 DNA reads TGTGCCACCAGCAGAGATACCCCGAGCTCCTACAATGAGCAGTTCTTC.

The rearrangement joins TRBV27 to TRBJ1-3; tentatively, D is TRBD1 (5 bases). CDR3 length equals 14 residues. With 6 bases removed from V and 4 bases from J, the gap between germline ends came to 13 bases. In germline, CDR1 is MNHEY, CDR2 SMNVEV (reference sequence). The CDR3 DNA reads TGTGCCAGCAGCAGGGCGGGGGTAGGAAACACCATATATTTT. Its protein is CASSRAGVGNTIYF.

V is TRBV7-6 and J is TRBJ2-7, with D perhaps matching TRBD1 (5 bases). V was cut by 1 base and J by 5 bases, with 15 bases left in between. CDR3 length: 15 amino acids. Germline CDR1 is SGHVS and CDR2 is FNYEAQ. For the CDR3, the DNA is TGTGCCAGCAGCTTAGGAAAGGGGCCAAACGACGAGCAGTACTTC. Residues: CASSLGKGPNDEQYF.

The CDR3 sequence: CASSYSSSGRGYEQYF. As DNA, the CDR3 is TGTGCCAGCAGTTACTCGAGTAGCGGCAGGGGCTACGAGCAGTACTTC. The chain has TRBV6-5 and TRBJ2-7, with D perhaps TRBD1 or TRBD2 (6 bases each). The CDR3 loop spans 16 amino acids. The germline V gene encodes CDR1 MNHEY and CDR2 SVGAGI. Trimming left V 0 bases short and J 3 bases short, with 15 bases between.